Shown below are 27 T cell receptor beta chains from a single sample sequenced in a study of cytomegalovirus exposure and HLA in healthy donors. PCR involved 60 Vbeta and 13 Jbeta primers. Sequencing used immunoSEQ multiplex PCR; TCRdb keeps in-frame clones, though not all of them. Here the sample spans about 82,000 clones, roughly 80% being singletons. The sample was PBMCs. These TCRs come from a woman aged 45 to 65 in good health and CMV-seropositive.

V gene TRBV6-5 combines with J gene TRBJ2-7, with a possible D match to TRBD2 (6 bases). Germline CDR1 is MNHEY and CDR2 is SVGAGI. V lost 2 bases, J lost 4 bases, and 18 bases lay in between. The CDR3 covers 16 residues. In DNA form, the CDR3 reads TGTGCCAGCAGTTACGCGCAGGGAGGTAGTTTTTACGAGCAGTACTTC. It encodes CASSYAQGGSFYEQYF.

The V and J genes are TRBV6-1 and TRBJ2-1; unclear D gene. This CDR3 spans 16 amino acids. V shed 2 bases and J shed 12 bases, with 23 bases lying between them. Germline values: CDR1 MNHNS, CDR2 SASEGT. This CDR3 reads CASSESRPGIKYGQFF. CDR3 coding DNA: TGTGCCAGCAGTGAAAGTCGTCCAGGAATAAAGTATGGGCAGTTCTTC.

This clone came up once. This rearrangement joins TRBV30 to TRBJ2-1, with D hard to call. V was pared by 4 bases and J by 4 bases, with 14 bases between. Germline CDR1 GTSNPN, CDR2 SVGIG (reference sequence). The length of the CDR3 is 14 residues. CDR3 sequence: CAWTFSRSYNEQFF. In nucleotides, the CDR3 is TGTGCCTGGACCTTCTCGAGGAGTTACAATGAGCAGTTCTTC. Supplemented by reference TRBV30 and TRBJ2-1, the full variable domain reads SQTIHQWPATLVQPVGSPLSLECTVEGTSNPNLYWYRQAAGRGLQLLFYSVGIGQISSEVPQNLSASRPQDRQFILSSKKLLLSDSGFYLCAWTFSRSYNEQFFGPGTRLTVL.

V gene TRBV11-3 combines with J gene TRBJ2-7; 8 nucleotides line up with TRBD2. This CDR3 comprises 15 residues. CDR1 is SGHNT and CDR2 is YENEEA in the germline V gene. Trimming at V came to 5 bases and at J to 2 bases, leaving 8 bases not matched to a gene. CDR3 region: CASSNLAGATYEQYF. In DNA, the CDR3 is TGTGCCAGCAGCAACCTAGCGGGCGCTACCTACGAGCAGTACTTC.

This chain links TRBV15 with TRBJ1-1, with D hard to call. Trimming stripped 10 bases from V and 4 bases from J, with 13 bases between. Germline V gene lookup returns CDR1 LNHNV and CDR2 YYDKDF (reference sequence). This CDR3 is 12 amino acids long. As DNA, the CDR3 is TGTGCCATCGAGGCTGCTGGCACTGAAGCTTTCTTT. Protein product: CAIEAAGTEAFF.

The V gene is TRBV6-6, the J gene TRBJ2-1; tentative D call: TRBD2 (6 bases). This CDR3 has 14 residues. Germline lookup yields CDR1 MNHNY and CDR2 SVGAGI (reference sequence). Deletions cut 5 bases from V and 5 bases from J, with 13 bases between. As DNA, the CDR3 is TGTGCCAGCAGTAAAGGACTAAGGAACAATGAGCAGTTCTTC. It codes for CASSKGLRNNEQFF.

The chain carries TRBV20-1 and TRBJ2-1; D unresolved. Looked up from germline, CDR1 is DFQATT and CDR2 is SNEGSKA (reference sequence). V dropped 5 bases and J dropped 9 bases, with 8 bases sitting between them. The CDR3 has 10 amino acids. This chain's CDR3 is CSALWSEQFF. CDR3 nucleotides: TGCAGTGCTTTATGGAGTGAGCAGTTCTTC.

The chain employs TRBV18 and TRBJ1-1, with 8 bases lining up with TRBD1. With V trimmed by 7 bases and J by 4 bases, 5 bases remained unmatched. The V gene's germline CDR1 is KGHSH and CDR2 LQKENI. The CDR3 has 13 amino acids. CDR3 DNA: TGTGCCAGCTTCCGCGGACAGGGCACTGAAGCTTTCTTT. This gives the protein CASFRGQGTEAFF.

The chain uses TRBV10-3 and TRBJ2-1; TRBD2 agrees at 10 bases. The ends lost 9 bases at V and 6 bases at J; junction bases unmatched: 8. Germline CDR1 reads ENHRY; CDR2 reads SYGVKD. This CDR3 comprises 14 residues. The CDR3 protein is CAIGKREGPNEQFF. The CDR3 nucleotides read TGTGCCATTGGGAAGCGGGAGGGCCCCAATGAGCAGTTCTTC.

The chain couples TRBV10-1 to TRBJ2-7, with 8 bases lining up with TRBD2. Germline lookup yields CDR1 WNHNN and CDR2 SYGVQD (reference sequence). The CDR3 runs 12 residues. The V gene end was trimmed by 10 bases and the J gene end by 4 bases; junction bases not matched to a gene: 6. The CDR3 spells CAKREFEYEQYF. Here the CDR3 DNA reads TGCGCCAAGCGGGAGTTTGAGTACGAGCAGTACTTC.

This chain joins TRBV7-2 and TRBJ2-3; D not certain. V was clipped by 2 bases and J by 4 bases, with 7 bases between them. The germline V gene encodes CDR1 SGHTA and CDR2 FQGNSA. The CDR3 has 13 residues. CDR3 loop: CASSLRVADTQYF. The DNA for the CDR3 is TGTGCCAGCAGCTTACGAGTTGCAGATACGCAGTATTTT.

V and J are TRBV6-5 and TRBJ1-4; D gene uncertain. CDR1 and CDR2 (germline): MNHEY, SVGAGI. The CDR3 spans 14 residues. V was shortened by 5 bases and J by 2 bases, with 9 bases between the two germline ends. In nucleotides, the CDR3 is TGTGCCAGCAGTCACAGCTCGACTAATGAAAAACTGTTTTTT. Translation gives CASSHSSTNEKLFF.

V and J are TRBV11-2 and TRBJ2-5; 8 bases align to TRBD1. The V and J ends lost 3 bases and 4 bases, in that order; junction bases with no gene match: 7. Germline CDR1 is SGHAT and CDR2 is FQNNGV. This CDR3 is 15 amino acids long. This chain's CDR3 is CASSFTTGGTETQYF. CDR3 DNA: TGTGCCAGCAGCTTCACAACAGGGGGAACAGAGACCCAGTACTTC.

The CDR3 region is CASSVSSLTGELFF. The CDR3 nucleotides read TGTGCCAGCAGCGTCTCTAGCTTAACCGGGGAGCTGTTTTTT. The chain uses TRBV9 and TRBJ2-2; tentative D call: TRBD2 (5 bases). V lost 2 bases, J lost 5 bases, and 10 bases lay in between. The CDR3 is 14 residues long. Germline CDR1 and CDR2: SGDLS and YYNGEE.

The V call is TRBV27, the J call TRBJ1-2; maybe TRBD1 (5 bases). From germline, CDR1 is MNHEY and CDR2 SMNVEV (reference sequence). This CDR3 comprises 13 residues. Trimming took off 6 bases at V and 7 bases at J, with 15 bases between the two ends. This CDR3 reads CASSLRAGIGYTF. The CDR3 DNA is TGTGCCAGCAGCCTAAGGGCAGGGATTGGCTACACCTTC.

The chain carries TRBV6-5 and TRBJ2-3; 8 bases are a match to TRBD1. This CDR3 spans 15 amino acids. V dropped 8 bases and J dropped 6; count of bases not matched to a gene: 13. Germline CDR1 MNHEY, CDR2 SVGAGI. CDR3 protein: CASSPGTGEVDTQYF. Written as DNA, the CDR3 is TGTGCCAGCTCCCCCGGGACAGGAGAAGTGGATACGCAGTATTTT.

The chain recombines TRBV9 with TRBJ2-1, with a weak D call TRBD2 (5 bases). CDR3 length: 13 amino acids. The V end was cut by 3 bases, the J end by 7 bases, with 11 bases between. The germline V gene has CDR1 SGDLS and CDR2 YYNGEE. CDR3 DNA sequence: TGTGCCAGCAGCGACCGATGGGAGAATGAGCAGTTCTTC. The encoded protein is CASSDRWENEQFF. Complete variable domain (other parts from reference TRBV9 and TRBJ2-1): DSGVTQTPKHLITATGQRVTLRCSPRSGDLSVYWYQQSLDQGLQFLIQYYNGEERAKGNILERFSAQQFPDLHSELNLSSLELGDSALYFCASSDRWENEQFFGPGTRLTVL.

The chain couples TRBV5-1 to TRBJ2-3; no definite D call. The germline CDR1 and CDR2 sequences are SGHRS and YFSETQ. V shed 0 bases and J shed 7 bases, with 9 bases lying between them. The CDR3 consists of 13 residues. This chain's CDR3 is CASSLEGVNTQYF. The DNA of the CDR3 is TGCGCCAGCAGCTTGGAAGGAGTGAATACGCAGTATTTT. Complete variable domain (other parts from reference TRBV5-1 and TRBJ2-3): KAGVTQTPRYLIKTRGQQVTLSCSPISGHRSVSWYQQTPGQGLQFLFEYFSETQRNKGNFPGRFSGRQFSNSRSEMNVSTLELGDSALYLCASSLEGVNTQYFGPGTRLTVL.

The CDR3: CASSHRTGNYGYTF. The CDR3 nucleotides read TGCGCCAGCAGCCATAGGACAGGCAACTATGGCTACACCTTC. The chain employs TRBV4-1 and TRBJ1-2; TRBD1 matches 7 bases. The CDR3 length is 14 residues. CDR1 and CDR2 (germline): MGHRA, YSYEKL. Trimming removed 3 bases from V and 2 bases from J; junction bases left unmatched: 3.

The J gene is TRBJ1-3, the V gene TRBV9, with 7 bases fitting TRBD1. This CDR3 comprises 14 residues. From germline, CDR1 is SGDLS and CDR2 YYNGEE. V gave up 3 bases and J gave up 2 bases; unmatched junction bases: 2. The CDR3 coding sequence is TGTGCCAGCAGCGCCACAGGGGCTGGAAACACCATATATTTT. It yields the protein CASSATGAGNTIYF.

The rearrangement uses TRBV5-6 and TRBJ1-2; D is unresolved. The CDR3 totals 13 residues. Germline-derived CDR1 and CDR2 are SGHDT and YYEEEE. The V end was cut by 1 base, the J end by 7 bases, with 11 bases between. The CDR3 reads CASSLRRLAGYTF. The CDR3, as DNA: TGTGCCAGCAGCTTGCGCAGGCTGGCTGGCTACACCTTC. Full variable domain (remainder filled in from reference TRBV5-6 and TRBJ1-2): DAGVTQSPTHLIKTRGQQVTLRCSPKSGHDTVSWYQQALGQGPQFIFQYYEEEERQRGNFPDRFSGHQFPNYSSELNVNALLLGDSALYLCASSLRRLAGYTFGSGTRLTVV.

This chain joins TRBV7-9 and TRBJ2-7; tentatively, D is TRBD2 (6 bases). CDR3 length: 12 residues. The V gene's germline CDR1 is SEHNR and CDR2 FQNEAQ (reference sequence). The germline V and J ends were trimmed by 3 bases and 3 bases, with 6 bases remaining between them. DNA of the CDR3: TGTGCCAGCAGCTTGCGGGGCTACGAGCAGTACTTC. Translated, it gives CASSLRGYEQYF.

The chain couples TRBV9 to TRBJ2-1; TRBD1 aligns across 11 bases. The CDR3 is 15 residues long. Germline V gene lookup returns CDR1 SGDLS and CDR2 YYNGEE. J lost 5 bases, V lost 4 bases, and 5 bases had no gene match. CDR3 in DNA: TGTGCCAGCAGCCTGGGACAGGGGGGCCACAATGAGCAGTTCTTC. This codes for CASSLGQGGHNEQFF.

The V and J genes are TRBV11-3 and TRBJ2-2; D call uncertain. V was shortened by 5 bases and J by 7 bases, with 11 bases between the two germline ends. This CDR3 spans 13 amino acids. Per the germline V gene, CDR1 is SGHNT and CDR2 is YENEEA. CDR3 coding DNA: TGTGCCAGCAGCCCCCTAGTTAACGGGGAGCTGTTTTTT. As protein: CASSPLVNGELFF.

The V gene is TRBV2, the J gene TRBJ2-3, with 9 bases that match TRBD2. The CDR3 has 16 amino acids. In germline, CDR1 is SNHLY, CDR2 FYNNEI. V dropped 7 bases and J dropped 1; count of bases not matched to a gene: 9. The CDR3 DNA sequence: TGTGCCAGCACGCTAGCGGGAAACGTCGGCACAGATACGCAGTATTTT. Protein sequence: CASTLAGNVGTDTQYF. Using reference TRBV2 and TRBJ2-3 for the parts outside the CDR3, the full variable domain is EPEVTQTPSHQVTQMGQEVILRCVPISNHLYFYWYRQILGQKVEFLVSFYNNEISEKSEIFDDQFSVERPDGSNFTLKIRSTKLEDSAMYFCASTLAGNVGTDTQYFGPGTRLTVL.

The V gene is TRBV7-3, the J gene TRBJ1-5, with D perhaps TRBD1 (5 bases). The CDR3 is 15 residues long. CDR1 and CDR2 (germline): SGHTA, FQGTGA. Trimming shortened V by 5 bases and J by 0 bases, and 11 bases separated the two germline ends. The CDR3 is CASSPTDSSNQPQHF. In DNA form, the CDR3 reads TGTGCCAGCAGCCCCACCGACAGTAGCAATCAGCCCCAGCATTTT.

By share, this clone counts as medium-sized. The chain combines TRBV11-2 with TRBJ2-5, with 10 bases aligning to TRBD2. The CDR3 is 15 residues long. In germline, CDR1 is SGHAT, CDR2 FQNNGV. The V segment lost 7 bases and the J segment 4 bases; nucleotides outside the gene matches: 9. DNA of the CDR3: TGTGCCAGCACAGCCCGGACTAGCGGTGGAGAGACCCAGTACTTC. Protein product: CASTARTSGGETQYF.